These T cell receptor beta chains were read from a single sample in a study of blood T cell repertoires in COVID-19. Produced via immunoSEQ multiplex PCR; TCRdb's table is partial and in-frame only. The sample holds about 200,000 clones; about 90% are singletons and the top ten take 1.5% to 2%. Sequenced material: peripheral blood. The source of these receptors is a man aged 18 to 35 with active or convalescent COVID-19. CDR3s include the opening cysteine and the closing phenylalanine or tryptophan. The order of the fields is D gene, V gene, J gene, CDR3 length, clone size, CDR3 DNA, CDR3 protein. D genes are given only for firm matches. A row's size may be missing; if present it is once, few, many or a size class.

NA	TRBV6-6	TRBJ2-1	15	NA	TGTGCCAGCACCCGAGACCACCAGGGTTACAATGAGCAGTTCTTC	CASTRDHQGYNEQFF
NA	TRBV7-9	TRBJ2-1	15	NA	TGTGCCAGCAGCTTAACGGCTAGCCGCTACAATGAGCAGTTCTTC	CASSLTASRYNEQFF
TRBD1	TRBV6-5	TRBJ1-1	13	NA	TGTGCCAGTCCCGGGACAGGGTACACTGAAGCTTTCTTT	CASPGTGYTEAFF
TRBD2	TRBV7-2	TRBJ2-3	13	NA	TGTGCCAGCAGCTTAGACCCGGGAGGGGCTGGGTATTTT	CASSLDPGGAGYF
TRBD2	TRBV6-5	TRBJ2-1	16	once	TGTGCCAGCAGTTTAGACGGGACTAGGGCCAACAATGAGCAGTTCTTC	CASSLDGTRANNEQFF
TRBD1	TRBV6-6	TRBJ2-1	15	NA	TGTGCCAGCAGTCCCGTTGGGACAGGGGATGCTGAGCAGTTCTTC	CASSPVGTGDAEQFF
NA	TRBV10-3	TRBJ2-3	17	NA	TGTGCCATCAGTGAGTCGAGGGGGTTCGGCCTCGCCGATACGCAGTATTTT	CAISESRGFGLADTQYF
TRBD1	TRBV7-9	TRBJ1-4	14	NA	TGTGCCAGCAGCTCCGGGACAGCTAATGAAAAACTGTTTTTT	CASSSGTANEKLFF
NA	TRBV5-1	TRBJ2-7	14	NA	TGCGCCAGCAGCTTTCGCGGTAACTCCTACGAGCAGTACTTC	CASSFRGNSYEQYF
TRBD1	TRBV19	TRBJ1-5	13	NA	TGTGCCAGTAGTGTGCAGGGGGATCAGCCCCAGCATTTT	CASSVQGDQPQHF
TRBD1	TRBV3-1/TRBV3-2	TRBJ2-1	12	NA	TGTGCCAGCAGAAAGGGGGCTAACGAGCAGTTCTTC	CASRKGANEQFF
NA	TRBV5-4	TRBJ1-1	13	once	TGTGCCAGCAGCTTTTCCATGAACACTGAAGCTTTCTTT	CASSFSMNTEAFF
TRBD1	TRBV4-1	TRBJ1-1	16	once	TGCGCCAGCAGCCAAGAAGGACAGGGCACGGACACTGAAGCTTTCTTT	CASSQEGQGTDTEAFF
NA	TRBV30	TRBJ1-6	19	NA	TGTGCCTGGAGTGTAAAGGGACATACGGTGGGCTCCTATAATTCACCCCTCCACTTT	CAWSVKGHTVGSYNSPLHF
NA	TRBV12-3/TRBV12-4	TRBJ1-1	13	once	TGTGCCAGCAGTTTAGGGGCAAGGCCTGAAGCTTTCTTT	CASSLGARPEAFF
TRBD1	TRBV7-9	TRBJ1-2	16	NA	TGTGCCAGCAGTTACATATTGGGACAGGGTGCGTCCGGCTACACCTTC	CASSYILGQGASGYTF
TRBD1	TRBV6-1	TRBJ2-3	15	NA	TGTGCCAGCAGTGAACTCAGGACAGGGCAAGATACGCAGTATTTT	CASSELRTGQDTQYF
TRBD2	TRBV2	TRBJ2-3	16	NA	TGTGCCAGCAGTGACTCTAGCGGGGACGCCACAGATACGCAGTATTTT	CASSDSSGDATDTQYF
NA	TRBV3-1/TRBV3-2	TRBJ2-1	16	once	TGTGCCAGCAGCCAAGGTCTTCGCGACTCCTACAATGAGCAGTTCTTC	CASSQGLRDSYNEQFF
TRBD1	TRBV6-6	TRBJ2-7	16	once	TGTGCCAGCAGTTCCACCCTCGACAGGGTACAAGACGAGCAGTACTTC	CASSSTLDRVQDEQYF
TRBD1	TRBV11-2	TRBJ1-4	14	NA	TGTGCCAGCAGCTCCGGACAGGGGGTTGAAAAACTGTTTTTT	CASSSGQGVEKLFF
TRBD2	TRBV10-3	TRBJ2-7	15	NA	TGTGCCATCAGTGATGGTGCTAGCGGGGGCTACGAGCAGTACTTC	CAISDGASGGYEQYF
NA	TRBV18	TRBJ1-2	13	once	TGTGCCAGCTCAGAACTGCAGGGGCTCGGCTACACCTTC	CASSELQGLGYTF
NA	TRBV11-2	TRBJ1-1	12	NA	TGTGCCAGCAGCTCGGTGAACACTGAAGCTTTCTTT	CASSSVNTEAFF
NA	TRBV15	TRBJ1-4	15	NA	TGTGCCACCAGCAGAGATGTCGGGGGAGGCGAAAAACTGTTTTTT	CATSRDVGGGEKLFF
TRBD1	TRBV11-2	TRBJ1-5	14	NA	TGTGCCATCGATCTCAGACAGGGAAGTCAGCCCCAGCATTTT	CAIDLRQGSQPQHF
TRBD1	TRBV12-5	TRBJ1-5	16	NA	TGTGCTAGTGGTTCCGGGACAGGGGGCAGCAATCAGCCCCAGCATTTT	CASGSGTGGSNQPQHF
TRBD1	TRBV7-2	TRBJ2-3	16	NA	TGTGCCAGCAGCGGTACAGGGGAACGGTTCACAGATACGCAGTATTTT	CASSGTGERFTDTQYF
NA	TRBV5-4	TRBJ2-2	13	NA	TGTGCCAGCAGCGCTAGTCGTAACGGGGAGCTGTTTTTT	CASSASRNGELFF
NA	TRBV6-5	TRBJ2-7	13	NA	TGTGCCAGCAGATCCGGGACTTACTACGAGCAGTACTTC	CASRSGTYYEQYF
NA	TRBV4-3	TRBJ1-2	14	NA	TGCGCCAGCAGCCAAGATTGGGGGGACTATGGCTACACCTTC	CASSQDWGDYGYTF
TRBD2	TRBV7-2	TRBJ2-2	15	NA	TGTGCCAGCAGCTTAAGCGGGGGGGCCACCGGGGAGCTGTTTTTT	CASSLSGGATGELFF
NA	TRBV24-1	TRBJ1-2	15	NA	TGTGCCACCAGTGATTTGCAGGGAGGGGTGTTTGGCTACACCTTC	CATSDLQGGVFGYTF
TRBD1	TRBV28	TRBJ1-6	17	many	TGTGCCAGCAGTTTTAACCAGGGACAGGGGCTTAATTCACCCCTCCACTTT	CASSFNQGQGLNSPLHF
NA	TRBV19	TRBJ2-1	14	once	TGTGCCAGTAGTATAGTCGGGGTAGAAAATGAGCAGTTCTTC	CASSIVGVENEQFF
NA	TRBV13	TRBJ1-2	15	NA	TGTGCCAGCAGCCAAGGACAGTCCCGGCCCTATGGCTACACCTTC	CASSQGQSRPYGYTF